The 27 T cell receptor beta chains given below trace back to one sample, sequenced in a study of blood T cell repertoires in COVID-19 (dated by TCRdb to the early 2020s). The library was generated by the immunoSEQ multiplex PCR assay. Drawn from immuneACCESS, this table holds only the in-frame rearrangements with V and J called that TCRdb kept. Clones are partly lost; checked studies trace under half to an unresolved V gene and leave the rest unexplained. This sample has around 300,000 clones in its table, and around nine tenths of those were observed once. The biggest ten clones account for approximately 2.4% of the sample. Sequencing input: PBMCs or T cells enriched from blood (not recorded which). These receptors were taken from a woman aged 18-35 years who had recovered from COVID-19.

The V gene is TRBV27, the J gene TRBJ2-1; D is perhaps TRBD2 (6 bases). Germline V gene sequence: CDR1 MNHEY, CDR2 SMNVEV (reference sequence). The CDR3 covers 15 residues. V lost 5 bases, J lost 7 bases, and 18 bases lay in between. CDR3 amino acids: CASSEGGRPANEQFF. CDR3 bases: TGTGCCAGCAGTGAGGGAGGCCGACCTGCGAATGAGCAGTTCTTC.

The rearrangement links TRBV7-8 to TRBJ2-1, with a weak D call TRBD1 (7 bases). Germline CDR1 and CDR2: SGHVS and FQNEAQ. V was pared by 5 bases and J by 2 bases, with 25 bases between. CDR3 length: 19 residues. The CDR3 spells CASSRLEGRVGQPYNEQFF. The CDR3 DNA reads as TGTGCCAGCAGCCGCTTGGAGGGGCGCGTGGGACAGCCCTACAATGAGCAGTTCTTC.

The gene calls are TRBV3-1 (or the pseudogene TRBV3-2) and TRBJ2-7, with unresolved D. Deletions cut 4 bases from V and 8 bases from J, with 18 bases between. The length of the CDR3 is 14 residues. Germline V gene data show CDR1 as LGHDT and CDR2 as YNNKEL (reference sequence). CDR3 in amino acids: CASSPRLASTKQYF. In DNA, the CDR3 is TGTGCCAGCAGCCCCCGACTGGCATCTACGAAGCAGTACTTC.

V is TRBV10-2 and J is TRBJ2-3; 14 nucleotides match TRBD2. After removal of 6 bases from V and 5 bases from J, the junction contained 4 bases not matched to a gene. Germline CDR1 is WSHSY and CDR2 is SAAADI. This CDR3 is built from 15 residues. CDR3 amino acids: CASRGLAGEKDTQYF. The CDR3, as DNA: TGCGCCAGCAGGGGACTAGCGGGGGAGAAAGATACGCAGTATTTT.

The rearrangement joins TRBV5-6 to TRBJ2-3; tentative D call: TRBD1 (6 bases). The CDR3 is 16 residues long. V gave up 3 bases and J gave up 6 bases, with 20 bases separating them. CDR1 SGHDT and CDR2 YYEEEE come from the germline V gene. The CDR3 reads CASSWERDQGIDTQYF. For the CDR3, the DNA is TGTGCCAGCAGCTGGGAGAGGGACCAGGGGATCGATACGCAGTATTTT. The variable domain in full, with the rest retrieved from reference TRBV5-6 and TRBJ2-3, is DAGVTQSPTHLIKTRGQQVTLRCSPKSGHDTVSWYQQALGQGPQFIFQYYEEEERQRGNFPDRFSGHQFPNYSSELNVNALLLGDSALYLCASSWERDQGIDTQYFGPGTRLTVL.

J is TRBJ2-3 and V is TRBV19; 9 bases fit TRBD2. This CDR3 region has 14 residues. Germline assignment: CDR1 LNHDA and CDR2 SQIVND (reference sequence). V shed 7 bases, J shed 5 bases, and the junction held 7 bases outside the gene matches. CDR3 in DNA: TGTGCCAGTACGGCGGGGGGGCCGGTAGATACGCAGTATTTT. This translates into CASTAGGPVDTQYF.

The chain uses TRBV19 and TRBJ2-2; no clear D. CDR1 is LNHDA, CDR2 SQIVND, per germline (reference sequence). The CDR3 loop spans 14 amino acids. V was cut by 7 bases and J by 0 bases, with 9 bases left in between. The CDR3 DNA reads as TGTGCCAGTATTCCACAAGCGAACACCGGGGAGCTGTTTTTT. The encoded protein is CASIPQANTGELFF.

The J gene is TRBJ2-5, the V gene TRBV6-5; maybe TRBD2 (7 bases). Germline V gene lookup returns CDR1 MNHEY and CDR2 SVGAGI. Trimming stripped 7 bases from V and 4 bases from J, with 13 bases between. The CDR3 has 13 amino acids. CDR3: CASMGAGVETQYF. CDR3 DNA: TGTGCCAGCATGGGGGCGGGAGTAGAGACCCAGTACTTC.

The rearrangement joins TRBV25-1 to TRBJ2-7, with TRBD1 matching 9 bases. The V gene end was trimmed by 7 bases and the J gene end by 1 base; junction bases not matched to a gene: 5. CDR1 is MGHDK, CDR2 SYGVNS, per germline. This CDR3 region has 14 residues. The CDR3 loop is CASTGTGNSYEQYF. CDR3 nucleotide sequence: TGTGCCAGCACCGGGACAGGGAATTCCTACGAGCAGTACTTC.

The genes are TRBV7-2 and TRBJ1-4; a weak D match, TRBD1 (5 bases). The germline CDR1 and CDR2 sequences are SGHTA and FQGNSA. Trimming removed 1 base from V and 7 bases from J, with 19 bases in between. The CDR3 is 17 residues long. In nucleotides, the CDR3 is TGTGCCAGCAGCTTAGGGTTAGCGGGGGTTATTACTGAAAAACTGTTTTTT. Residues: CASSLGLAGVITEKLFF.

This sequence joins TRBV28 and TRBJ2-7, with 7 bases lining up with TRBD1. Trimming at V came to 2 bases and at J to 1 base, leaving 8 bases not matched to a gene. Germline CDR1 MDHEN, CDR2 SYDVKM. The CDR3 loop spans 16 amino acids. The CDR3 region has the DNA TGTGCCAGCAGTTTAGGTACAGGGGCCCTTTCCTACGAGCAGTACTTC. This encodes CASSLGTGALSYEQYF. Combining the CDR3 with reference TRBV28 and TRBJ2-7 gives the whole variable domain DVKVTQSSRYLVKRTGEKVFLECVQDMDHENMFWYRQDPGLGLRLIYFSYDVKMKEKGDIPEGYSVSREKKERFSLILESASTNQTSMYLCASSLGTGALSYEQYFGPGTRLTVT.

This rearrangement joins TRBV28 to TRBJ2-3; TRBD2 matches 9 bases. Germline V lookup: CDR1 MDHEN, CDR2 SYDVKM. With 3 bases clipped from V and 0 bases from J, the junction kept 10 bases outside the gene matches. This CDR3 comprises 18 residues. CDR3 sequence: CASSLPGGLAGSTDTQYF. CDR3 in DNA: TGTGCCAGCAGTTTGCCGGGGGGGCTAGCGGGGAGCACAGATACGCAGTATTTT.

This chain joins TRBV5-1 and TRBJ1-5, with 8 bases fitting TRBD1. In germline, CDR1 is SGHRS, CDR2 YFSETQ. V shed 5 bases, J shed 8 bases, and the junction held 12 bases outside the gene matches. There are 15 residues in the CDR3. CDR3 residues: CASSMAGGFLEPQHF. The CDR3 bases are TGCGCCAGCAGTATGGCAGGGGGCTTTTTAGAGCCCCAGCATTTT.

This chain connects TRBV5-1 to TRBJ2-7, with 11 bases aligning to TRBD2. From germline, CDR1 is SGHRS and CDR2 YFSETQ. This CDR3 is 16 amino acids long. The J segment lost 3 bases and the V segment lost 2 bases, leaving 7 bases of the junction unmatched. DNA of the CDR3: TGCGCCAGCAGCTTTCTAGCGGGAGGTGATCGCTACGAGCAGTACTTC. Translation: CASSFLAGGDRYEQYF.

The rearrangement uses TRBV12-5 and TRBJ1-5; TRBD1 might be the D (5 bases). V was clipped by 1 base and J by 0 bases, with 22 bases between them. The CDR3 totals 20 residues. In germline, CDR1 is LGHNT, CDR2 FRNRAP. DNA for the CDR3: TGTGCTAGTGGTTTGGCCCTCGGGGGTAGTGTCGCAAGTAGCAATCAGCCCCAGCATTTT. Translated: CASGLALGGSVASSNQPQHF.

In DNA, the CDR3 is TGTGCCAGCAGAGAACCCCGGACTAGCGGGAGTCTCAATGAGCAGTTCTTC. Protein: CASREPRTSGSLNEQFF. J is TRBJ2-1 and V is TRBV28; 13 positions match TRBD2. V lost 6 bases to trimming and J lost 6 bases; unmatched junction nucleotides: 11. CDR1 and CDR2 from the germline V gene are MDHEN and SYDVKM. The CDR3 runs to 17 residues. Filled out from reference TRBV28 and TRBJ2-1, the complete variable domain reads DVKVTQSSRYLVKRTGEKVFLECVQDMDHENMFWYRQDPGLGLRLIYFSYDVKMKEKGDIPEGYSVSREKKERFSLILESASTNQTSMYLCASREPRTSGSLNEQFFGPGTRLTVL.

V usage is TRBV12-3 or TRBV12-4 and J usage is TRBJ1-2; D remains unclear. With 1 base removed from V and 2 bases from J, the gap between germline ends came to 5 bases. The CDR3 sequence is 13 residues long. The chain's CDR3 is CASSLESNYGYTF. CDR3 DNA sequence: TGTGCCAGCAGTTTAGAATCAAACTATGGCTACACCTTC.

J is TRBJ2-2 and V is TRBV2; 9 bases match TRBD2. V dropped 3 bases and J dropped 8; count of bases not matched to a gene: 7. In germline, CDR1 is SNHLY, CDR2 FYNNEI. The CDR3 has 15 residues. The DNA of the CDR3 is TGTGCCAGCAGTGATAAGCGGGAGGTGTCAGGGGAGCTGTTTTTT. Amino acids: CASSDKREVSGELFF.

The CDR3 spells CASSRVPPGNEQFF. CDR3 nucleotides: TGTGCCAGCAGTCGAGTGCCGCCGGGGAATGAGCAGTTCTTC. The gene calls are TRBV27 and TRBJ2-1, with D possibly being TRBD2 (5 bases). V was cut by 5 bases and J by 7 bases, with 15 bases left in between. CDR1 and CDR2 from the germline V gene are MNHEY and SMNVEV (reference sequence). This CDR3 has 14 amino acids.

CDR3 sequence reads: CASSPRTATNEKLFF. As DNA, the CDR3 is TGTGCCAGCTCACCCAGGACAGCAACTAATGAAAAACTGTTTTTT. The chain joins TRBV18 to TRBJ1-4, with D perhaps matching TRBD1 (6 bases). The CDR3 has 15 residues. Germline V gene lookup returns CDR1 KGHSH and CDR2 LQKENI. The ends were cut back, 3 bases at V and 0 bases at J, with 8 bases in the middle.

The table lists this clone with a few counts. This chain uses TRBV5-8 with TRBJ1-1; TRBD1 is a possible D gene (6 bases). The germline V and J ends were trimmed by 4 bases and 6 bases, with 22 bases remaining between them. Germline lookup yields CDR1 SGHTS and CDR2 YDEGEE. The CDR3 length is 16 residues. The CDR3 loop is CASSRILTGAAPEAFF. The CDR3 nucleotides are TGTGCCAGCAGCCGAATCCTGACAGGAGCAGCCCCTGAAGCTTTCTTT. The full variable domain, its missing parts supplied by reference TRBV5-8 and TRBJ1-1, is EAGVTQSPTHLIKTRGQQATLRCSPISGHTSVYWYQQALGLGLQFLLWYDEGEERNRGNFPPRFSGRQFPNYSSELNVNALELEDSALYLCASSRILTGAAPEAFFGQGTRLTVV.

The V call is TRBV5-3, the J call TRBJ1-6; TRBD1 agrees at 9 bases. TRBV5-3 is recorded as an ORF, its role being uncertain. Trimming at V came to 1 base and at J to 9 bases, leaving 17 bases not matched to a gene. The CDR3 is made up of 19 amino acids. The CDR3 nucleotides are TGTGCCAGAAGCTTGTGGTTGGGACAGGGATTGTCCCTAATTTCACCCCTCCACTTT. The encoded protein is CARSLWLGQGLSLISPLHF.

The V and J genes are TRBV6-2 or TRBV6-3 and TRBJ2-7, with a tentative D call TRBD1 (5 bases). The CDR3 extends over 16 amino acids. Germline CDR1 reads MNHEY; CDR2 reads SVGEGT. V gave up 0 bases and J gave up 3 bases, with 15 bases separating them. CDR3 nucleotides: TGTGCCAGCAGTTACTCCAGGGTCGATCCTCTCTACGAGCAGTACTTC. Protein sequence: CASSYSRVDPLYEQYF.

V usage is TRBV5-8 and J usage is TRBJ2-5; 9 nucleotides line up with TRBD2. CDR3 length: 16 amino acids. J lost 4 bases, V lost 3 bases, and 10 bases had no gene match. The germline V gene has CDR1 SGHTS and CDR2 YDEGEE. CDR3 loop: CASSYTQRGDSETQYF. CDR3 coding DNA: TGTGCCAGCAGCTATACTCAGCGGGGGGACTCAGAGACCCAGTACTTC.

This sequence joins TRBV24-1 and TRBJ2-5; D possibly corresponds to TRBD1 (5 bases). V gave up 9 bases and J gave up 5 bases, with 18 bases separating them. This CDR3 comprises 14 residues. Germline assignment: CDR1 KGHDR and CDR2 SFDVKD. Here the CDR3 DNA reads TGTGCCACCGGGTTCGGTGGGGCACGCGAGACCCAGTACTTC. This encodes CATGFGGARETQYF.

V and J are TRBV12-3 or TRBV12-4 and TRBJ1-1, with D possibly TRBD1 on 5 matching bases. Trimming cost V 3 bases and J 8 bases, with 13 bases left between them. The CDR3 is 13 amino acids. The CDR3 region is CASSLPGIMEAFF. Written as DNA, the CDR3 is TGTGCCAGCAGTTTGCCAGGGATTATGGAAGCTTTCTTT.

A remark on this clone: The sample carries other DNA sequences with the same CDR3. The gene calls are TRBV5-6 and TRBJ1-1, with D tentatively TRBD1 (6 bases). Germline-derived CDR1 and CDR2 are SGHDT and YYEEEE. The CDR3 runs 13 residues. V gave up 2 bases and J gave up 2 bases, with 7 bases separating them. CDR3 nucleotide sequence: TGTGCCAGCAGCTTAGGGGGTAACACTGAAGCTTTCTTT. It yields the protein CASSLGGNTEAFF.